This T cell receptor beta chain was identified in a study of OX40 agonist ivuxolimab in advanced cancers. In the study overall: Administration of intravenous ivuxolimab to patients occurred every 2 weeks at 0.01 to 10 mg/kg.

TCRdb's table, derived via immunoSEQ multiplex PCR, lists solely in-frame clones and lacks some. Counted here are tens of thousands of clones, 70% to 85% occurring once; the ten biggest clones make up about 1.8%. Systemic immunosuppression or autoimmune disease history was grounds to exclude patients. Researchers took blood at baseline, on cycle 4 day 1, and on cycle 7 day 1. The TCR was taken from an adult with an advanced solid tumor such as melanoma, head and neck, liver or kidney cancer. Sequenced material: CD4+ or CD8+ T cells sorted from blood, taken in a trial of the OX40 agonist ivuxolimab.

The CDR3 DNA reads as TGTGCCAGCAGGGCTAACACTGAAGCTTTCTTT. It codes for CASRANTEAFF. The chain uses TRBV6-5 and TRBJ1-1; D remains unclear. Germline CDR1 MNHEY, CDR2 SVGAGI. The CDR3 consists of 11 residues. Between the trimmed V and J ends, which lost 6 bases and 2 bases, there was a span of 4 bases.